The T cell receptor beta chain described here comes from a study of Graves' ophthalmopathy and Graves' hyperthyroidism. Overall study findings and caveats: Most clonotypes expanded in thyroid above 0.001 frequency were present in blood too. With just under 90% sensitivity and less than 83% specificity, a 13-signature model separated ophthalmopathy from stable hyperthyroidism.

TCR beta CDR3 regions were amplified from RNA transcripts. Second-round multiplex PCR came after first-round RT-PCR with HTBI primers. TCRdb analysed the multiplex PCR reads with MiXCR anew, one entry per CDR3 protein. Counted here are about 1.1 million distinct CDR3 sequences, about 38% occurring once; the ten biggest clones make up 11%. As concerns this clonotype: Its antigen is not known. This may stem from a read error, because a much larger clone lies one nucleotide away.

The CDR3 consists of 15 residues. Germline trimming cut 9 bases from V and 1 base from J; bases unmatched to any gene: 9. Germline loops: CDR1 SGHAT, CDR2 FQNNGV. Hyperthyroidism patients, aged 18 to 65, were newly diagnosed, under 2 months' duration. The diagnostic workup employed clinical symptoms, serum thyroxine, TRAb, thyroid ultrasound and orbital computed tomography. The sample was peripheral blood or thyroid tissue (not recorded which). The rearrangement joins TRBV11-2 to TRBJ1-5, with 7 bases that match TRBD1. This clonotype was sampled from an adult man with Graves' hyperthyroidism. The CDR3 region is CARSPGTESNQPQHF. DNA of the CDR3: TGTGCCAGAAGCCCAGGGACAGAGAGCAATCAGCCCCAGCATTTT.